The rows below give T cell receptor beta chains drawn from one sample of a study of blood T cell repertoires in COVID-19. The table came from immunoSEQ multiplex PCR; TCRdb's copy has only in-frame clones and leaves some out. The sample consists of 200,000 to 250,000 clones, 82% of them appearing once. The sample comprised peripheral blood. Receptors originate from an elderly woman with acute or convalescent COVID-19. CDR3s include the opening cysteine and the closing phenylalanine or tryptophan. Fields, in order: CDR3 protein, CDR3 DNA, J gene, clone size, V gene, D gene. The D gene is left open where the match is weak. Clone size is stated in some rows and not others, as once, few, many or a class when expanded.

CDR3: CASSLIPAPTGASSGNTIYF; DNA: TGCGCCAGCAGCTTGATCCCCGCGCCTACAGGGGCGAGCTCTGGAAACACCATATATTTT; J: TRBJ1-3; size: -; V: TRBV5-1; D: TRBD1
CDR3: CASRRGQEVYGYTF; DNA: TGCGCCAGCAGGAGGGGGCAAGAGGTCTATGGCTACACCTTC; J: TRBJ1-2; size: -; V: TRBV5-1; D: TRBD1
CDR3: CATSDLPTGGYTF; DNA: TGTGCCACCAGTGATTTGCCGACAGGAGGCTACACCTTC; J: TRBJ1-2; size: -; V: TRBV24-1; D: -
CDR3: CASSQDSGVPTDTQYF; DNA: TGTGCCAGCAGCCAAGACTCAGGGGTGCCCACAGATACGCAGTATTTT; J: TRBJ2-3; size: -; V: TRBV3-1/TRBV3-2; D: -
CDR3: CASSLRLRYSSYEQYF; DNA: TGTGCCAGCAGTTTAAGGCTCAGGTATAGCTCCTACGAGCAGTACTTC; J: TRBJ2-7; size: -; V: TRBV28; D: -
CDR3: CASSQQGYGYTF; DNA: TGCGCCAGCAGCCAGCAGGGCTATGGCTACACCTTC; J: TRBJ1-2; size: -; V: TRBV4-3; D: -
CDR3: CASSQDRNRGYTF; DNA: TGTGCCAGCAGCCAAGACAGGAATCGGGGCTACACCTTC; J: TRBJ1-2; size: once; V: TRBV14; D: -
CDR3: CASSQVSLGGGAGNEQFF; DNA: TGTGCCAGCAGCCAAGTCTCCCTAGGAGGGGGGGCCGGAAATGAGCAGTTCTTC; J: TRBJ2-1; size: -; V: TRBV3-1/TRBV3-2; D: -
CDR3: CASSQQGGNQPQHF; DNA: TGTGCCAGCAGCCAACAGGGGGGGAATCAGCCCCAGCATTTT; J: TRBJ1-5; size: -; V: TRBV7-2; D: TRBD1
CDR3: CASSLSPGTGGGGNQPQHF; DNA: TGTGCCAGCAGTTTATCCCCCGGGACAGGGGGCGGGGGCAATCAGCCCCAGCATTTT; J: TRBJ1-5; size: once; V: TRBV28; D: TRBD1
CDR3: CASSPLPGQGQYEQYF; DNA: TGTGCCAGCTCACCACTACCGGGACAGGGTCAGTACGAGCAGTACTTC; J: TRBJ2-7; size: -; V: TRBV18; D: TRBD1
CDR3: CASSPMTGYGYTF; DNA: TGTGCCAGCAGCCCGATGACAGGGTATGGCTACACCTTC; J: TRBJ1-2; size: -; V: TRBV5-5; D: TRBD1
CDR3: CASSLWQARTDTQYF; DNA: TGTGCCAGCAGTTTATGGCAGGCCCGCACAGATACGCAGTATTTT; J: TRBJ2-3; size: -; V: TRBV27; D: -
CDR3: CASSSTGTIYEQYF; DNA: TGTGCCAGCAGCTCCACCGGGACAATCTACGAGCAGTACTTC; J: TRBJ2-7; size: -; V: TRBV5-6; D: -
CDR3: CASSLGRGSGGNTIYF; DNA: TGTGCCAGCAGCTTGGGGCGGGGTAGCGGTGGAAACACCATATATTTT; J: TRBJ1-3; size: -; V: TRBV5-8; D: -
CDR3: CASSQDRVAGAYEQYF; DNA: TGTGCCAGCAGCCAAGATAGGGTAGCGGGGGCCTACGAGCAGTACTTC; J: TRBJ2-7; size: -; V: TRBV4-2; D: TRBD2
CDR3: CASSRDRLQETQYF; DNA: TGTGCCAGCTCACGTGACAGACTCCAAGAGACCCAGTACTTC; J: TRBJ2-5; size: -; V: TRBV18; D: -
CDR3: CASSPQGTGGFKGTEAFF; DNA: TGTGCCAGCAGCCCACAGGGGACAGGGGGCTTTAAAGGGACTGAAGCTTTCTTT; J: TRBJ1-1; size: -; V: TRBV7-6; D: TRBD1
CDR3: CASSHTTGQGLGYTF; DNA: TGCGCCAGCAGCCATACGACTGGACAGGGTTTGGGCTACACCTTC; J: TRBJ1-2; size: -; V: TRBV4-3; D: TRBD1
CDR3: CASSLGQPSVRWPQHF; DNA: TGTGCCAGCAGCTTAGGACAGCCATCTGTTCGGTGGCCCCAGCATTTT; J: TRBJ1-5; size: few; V: TRBV7-2; D: -